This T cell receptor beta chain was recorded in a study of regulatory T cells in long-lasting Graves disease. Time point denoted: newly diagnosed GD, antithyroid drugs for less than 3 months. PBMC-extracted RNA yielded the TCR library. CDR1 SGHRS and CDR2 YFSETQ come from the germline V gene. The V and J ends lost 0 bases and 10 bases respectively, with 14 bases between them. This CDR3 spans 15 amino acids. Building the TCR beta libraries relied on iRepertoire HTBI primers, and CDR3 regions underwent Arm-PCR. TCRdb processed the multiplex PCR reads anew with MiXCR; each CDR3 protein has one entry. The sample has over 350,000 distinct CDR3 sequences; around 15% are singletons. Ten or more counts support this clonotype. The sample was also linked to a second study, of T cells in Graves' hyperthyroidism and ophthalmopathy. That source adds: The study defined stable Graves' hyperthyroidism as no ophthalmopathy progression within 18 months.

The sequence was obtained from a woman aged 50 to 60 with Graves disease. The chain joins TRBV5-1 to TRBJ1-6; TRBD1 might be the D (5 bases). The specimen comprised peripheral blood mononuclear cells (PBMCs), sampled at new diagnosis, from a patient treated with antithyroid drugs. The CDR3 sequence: CASSLAPRVLSPLHF. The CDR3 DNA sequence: TGCGCCAGCAGCTTGGCTCCCAGGGTATTATCACCCCTCCACTTT.